This TCR beta chain was identified in a study of blood T cell repertoires in COVID-19. The wider study: Sites in the United States, Italy and Spain provided acute and convalescent COVID-19 samples. PBMCs, B-cell-depleted T cells, or T cells provided the cDNA or gDNA that made up the material.

In germline, CDR1 is SGHTS, CDR2 YDEGEE. J was trimmed by 1 base and V by 6 bases; bases with no gene match: 3. The CDR3 runs 14 residues. In the study's own analysis: Estimation of nucleated cell counts was performed using reference gene primer amplification. Profiling relied on immunoSEQ multiplex PCR, and the TCRdb table lists in-frame clones only, not all of them. That table gives V, J and clone size, and the DNA gave D and trimming. The sample includes under 300,000 clones, around 85% seen only once; the top ten take around 6.4%. There are a few counts of this clone. V and J are TRBV5-8 and TRBJ2-3; 9 bases agree with TRBD2. The sequence was obtained from a woman aged 60-75 years with active or convalescent COVID-19. Source material: peripheral blood. The DNA of the CDR3 is TGTGCCAGCAATAGCGGGAGCGGCACAGATACGCAGTATTTT. Amino acid sequence: CASNSGSGTDTQYF.